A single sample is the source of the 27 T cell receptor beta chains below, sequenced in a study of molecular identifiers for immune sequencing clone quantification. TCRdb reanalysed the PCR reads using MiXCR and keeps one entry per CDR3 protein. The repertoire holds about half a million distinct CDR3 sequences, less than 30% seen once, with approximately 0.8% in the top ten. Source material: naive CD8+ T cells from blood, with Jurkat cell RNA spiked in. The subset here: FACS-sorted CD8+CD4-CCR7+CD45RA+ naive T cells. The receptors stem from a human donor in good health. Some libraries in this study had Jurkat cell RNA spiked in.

The CDR3 protein is CASSTYQGGTEAFF. DNA of the CDR3: TGTGCCAGTAGTACCTACCAAGGGGGGACTGAAGCTTTCTTT. The chain employs TRBV19 and TRBJ1-1, with D possibly matching TRBD1 (6 bases). V lost 4 bases to trimming and J lost 5 bases, with 14 bases between them. Germline V CDR1 and CDR2: LNHDA, SQIVND (reference sequence). The CDR3 runs 14 residues.

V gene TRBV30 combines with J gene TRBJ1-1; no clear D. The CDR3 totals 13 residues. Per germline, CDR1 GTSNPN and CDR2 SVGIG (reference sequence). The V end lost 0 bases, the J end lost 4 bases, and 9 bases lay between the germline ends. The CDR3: CAWSVGDFTEAFF. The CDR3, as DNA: TGTGCCTGGAGTGTTGGTGACTTCACTGAAGCTTTCTTT.

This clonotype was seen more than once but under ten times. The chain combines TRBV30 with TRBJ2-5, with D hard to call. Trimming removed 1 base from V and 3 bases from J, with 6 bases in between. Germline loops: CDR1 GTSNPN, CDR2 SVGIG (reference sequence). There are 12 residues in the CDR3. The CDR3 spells CAWSGQKETQYF. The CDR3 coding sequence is TGTGCCTGGAGTGGACAAAAAGAGACCCAGTACTTC.

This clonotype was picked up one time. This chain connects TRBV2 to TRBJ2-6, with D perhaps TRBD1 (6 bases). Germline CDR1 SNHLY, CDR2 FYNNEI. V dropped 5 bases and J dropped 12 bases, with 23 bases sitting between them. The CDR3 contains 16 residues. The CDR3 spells CASSTHRVSGAPVLTF. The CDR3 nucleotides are TGTGCCAGCAGTACCCACAGGGTATCTGGGGCCCCCGTCCTGACTTTC.

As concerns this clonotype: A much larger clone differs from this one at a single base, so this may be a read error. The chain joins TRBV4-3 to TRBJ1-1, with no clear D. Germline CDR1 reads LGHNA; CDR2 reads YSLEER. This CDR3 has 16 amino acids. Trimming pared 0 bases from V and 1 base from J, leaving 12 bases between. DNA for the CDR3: TGCGCCAGCAGCCAAGAAAGGTCGCAGACGAACACTGAAGCTTTCTTT. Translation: CASSQERSQTNTEAFF.

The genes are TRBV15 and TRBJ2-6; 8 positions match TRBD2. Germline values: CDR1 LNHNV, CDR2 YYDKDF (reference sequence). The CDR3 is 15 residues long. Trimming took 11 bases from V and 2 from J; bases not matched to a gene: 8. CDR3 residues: CAPTGGVPGANVLTF. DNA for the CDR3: TGTGCCCCGACGGGGGGGGTTCCTGGGGCCAACGTCCTGACTTTC.

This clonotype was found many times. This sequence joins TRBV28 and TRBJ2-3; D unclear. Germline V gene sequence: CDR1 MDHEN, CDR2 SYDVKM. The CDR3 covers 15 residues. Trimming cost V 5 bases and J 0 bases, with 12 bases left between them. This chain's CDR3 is CASSPLRGSTDTQYF. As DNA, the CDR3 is TGTGCCAGCAGTCCCCTCAGAGGCAGCACAGATACGCAGTATTTT.

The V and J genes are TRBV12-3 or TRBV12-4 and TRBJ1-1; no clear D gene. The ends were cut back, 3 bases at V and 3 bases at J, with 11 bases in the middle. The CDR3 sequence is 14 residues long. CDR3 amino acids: CASSFRQADTEAFF. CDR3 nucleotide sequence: TGTGCCAGCAGTTTTAGGCAGGCGGACACTGAAGCTTTCTTT.

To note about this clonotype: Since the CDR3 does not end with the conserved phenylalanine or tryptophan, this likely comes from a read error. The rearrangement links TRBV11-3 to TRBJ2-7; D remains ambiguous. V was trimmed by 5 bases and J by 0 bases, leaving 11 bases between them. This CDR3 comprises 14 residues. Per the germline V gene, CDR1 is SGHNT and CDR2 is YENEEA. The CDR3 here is CASSASGSSYEQYL. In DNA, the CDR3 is TGTGCCAGCAGCGCGTCGGGTAGCTCCTACGAGCAGTACCTC.

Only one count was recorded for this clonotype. The CDR3 here is CASSEKSTGTKRGTQYF. The CDR3 nucleotides are TGTGCCAGCAGTGAAAAGTCAACCGGGACCAAAAGAGGTACGCAGTATTTT. The V and J genes are TRBV2 and TRBJ2-3; D might be TRBD1 or TRBD2, each matching 5 bases. The V gene lost 2 bases and the J gene lost 8 bases, with 23 bases spanning the gap. Germline values: CDR1 SNHLY, CDR2 FYNNEI. This CDR3 contains 17 residues.

CDR3 protein: CASSPPGGDQPQHF. CDR3 bases: TGTGCCAGCTCACCACCGGGGGGGGATCAGCCCCAGCATTTT. This chain joins TRBV18 and TRBJ1-5; D may be TRBD1 (5 bases). Trimming pared 0 bases from V and 5 bases from J, leaving 8 bases between. Germline CDR1 reads KGHSH; CDR2 reads LQKENI. The CDR3 spans 14 residues.

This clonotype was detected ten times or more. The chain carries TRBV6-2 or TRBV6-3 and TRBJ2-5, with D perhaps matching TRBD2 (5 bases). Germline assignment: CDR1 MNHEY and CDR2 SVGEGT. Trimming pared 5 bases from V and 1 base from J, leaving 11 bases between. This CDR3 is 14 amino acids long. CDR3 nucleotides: TGTGCCAGCAGTGCTCCGGGAACCCAAGAGACCCAGTACTTC. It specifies CASSAPGTQETQYF.

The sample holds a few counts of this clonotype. The CDR3 DNA reads as TGCGCCAGCAGCGTATTAGCGGGGGCCTTTTACAATGAGCAGTTCTTC. It is translated as CASSVLAGAFYNEQFF. This chain links TRBV5-1 with TRBJ2-1; 9 positions agree with TRBD2. CDR1 and CDR2 from the germline V gene are SGHRS and YFSETQ. The CDR3 sequence is 16 residues long. V trimming: 4 bases; J trimming: 4 bases; junction bases outside the gene matches: 9. Combining the CDR3 with reference TRBV5-1 and TRBJ2-1 gives the whole variable domain KAGVTQTPRYLIKTRGQQVTLSCSPISGHRSVSWYQQTPGQGLQFLFEYFSETQRNKGNFPGRFSGRQFSNSRSEMNVSTLELGDSALYLCASSVLAGAFYNEQFFGPGTRLTVL.

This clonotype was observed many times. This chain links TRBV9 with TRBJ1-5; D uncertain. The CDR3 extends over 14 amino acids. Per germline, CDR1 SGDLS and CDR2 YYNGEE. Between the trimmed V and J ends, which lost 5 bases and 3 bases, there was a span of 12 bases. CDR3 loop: CASSADGINQPQHF. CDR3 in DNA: TGTGCCAGCAGTGCTGACGGGATCAATCAGCCCCAGCATTTT.

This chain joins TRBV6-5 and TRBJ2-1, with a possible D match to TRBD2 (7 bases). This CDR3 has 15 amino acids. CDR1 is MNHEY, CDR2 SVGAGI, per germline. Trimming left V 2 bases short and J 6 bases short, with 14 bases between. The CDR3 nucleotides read TGTGCCAGCAGTTACGGGGGGGCTAGTCGCAATGAGCAGTTCTTC. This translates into CASSYGGASRNEQFF.

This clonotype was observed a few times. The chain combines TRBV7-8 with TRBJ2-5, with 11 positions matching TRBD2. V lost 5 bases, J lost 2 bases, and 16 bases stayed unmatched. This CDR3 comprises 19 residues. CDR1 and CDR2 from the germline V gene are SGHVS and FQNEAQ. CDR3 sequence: CASSAGGTSGGFLQETQYF. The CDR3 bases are TGTGCCAGCAGCGCAGGAGGAACTAGCGGGGGTTTCTTACAAGAGACCCAGTACTTC.

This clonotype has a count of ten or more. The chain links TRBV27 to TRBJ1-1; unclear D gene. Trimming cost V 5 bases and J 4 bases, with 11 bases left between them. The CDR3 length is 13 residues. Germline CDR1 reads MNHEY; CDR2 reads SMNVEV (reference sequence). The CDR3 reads CASSINFRTEAFF. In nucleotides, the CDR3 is TGTGCCAGCAGTATAAACTTCCGCACTGAAGCTTTCTTT.

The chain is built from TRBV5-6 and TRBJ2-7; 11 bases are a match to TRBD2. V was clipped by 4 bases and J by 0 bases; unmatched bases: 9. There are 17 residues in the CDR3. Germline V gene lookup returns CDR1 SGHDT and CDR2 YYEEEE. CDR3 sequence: CASSAGTSGFSSYEQYF. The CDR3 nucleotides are TGTGCCAGCAGCGCCGGGACTAGCGGTTTTAGCTCCTACGAGCAGTACTTC.

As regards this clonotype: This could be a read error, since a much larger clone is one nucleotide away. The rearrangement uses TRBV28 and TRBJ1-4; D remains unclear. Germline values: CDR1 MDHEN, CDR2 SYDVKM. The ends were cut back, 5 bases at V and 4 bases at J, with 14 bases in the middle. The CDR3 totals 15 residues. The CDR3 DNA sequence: TGTGCCAGCAGTCTGAGGATGGAGAGTAATGAAAAACTGTTTTTT. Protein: CASSLRMESNEKLFF.

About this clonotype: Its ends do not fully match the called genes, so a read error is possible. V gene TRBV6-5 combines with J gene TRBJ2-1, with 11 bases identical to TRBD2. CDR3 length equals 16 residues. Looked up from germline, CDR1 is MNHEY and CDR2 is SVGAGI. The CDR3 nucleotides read TGTGCCAGCAGTCAACCCGGGACTAGCGGCTACAATGAGCAGTGCTTC. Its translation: CASSQPGTSGYNEQCF.

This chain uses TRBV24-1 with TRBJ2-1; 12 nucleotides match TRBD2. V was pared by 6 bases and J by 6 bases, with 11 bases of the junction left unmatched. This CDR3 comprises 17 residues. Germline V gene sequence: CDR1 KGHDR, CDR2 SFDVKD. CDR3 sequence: CATSSSRLAGVGNEQFF. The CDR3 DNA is TGTGCCACCAGTTCTTCCCGACTAGCGGGAGTAGGCAATGAGCAGTTCTTC.

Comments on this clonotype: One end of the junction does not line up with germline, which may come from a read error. CDR3 nucleotides: TGTGCCAGCAGCTCGACAGGGGGGTACGAGCAGCACTTC. Translating it yields CASSSTGGYEQHF. V is TRBV7-9 and J is TRBJ2-7, with 9 bases identical to TRBD1. The CDR3 covers 13 residues. Germline CDR1 is SEHNR and CDR2 is FQNEAQ (reference sequence).

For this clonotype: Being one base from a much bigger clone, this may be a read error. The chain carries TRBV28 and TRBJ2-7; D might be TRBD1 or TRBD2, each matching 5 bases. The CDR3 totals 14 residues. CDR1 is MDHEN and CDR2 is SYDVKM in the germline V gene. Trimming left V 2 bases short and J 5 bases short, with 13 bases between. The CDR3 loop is CASSLAAGTHEQYF. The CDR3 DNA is TGTGCCAGCAGTTTAGCCGCAGGGACCCACGAGCAGTACTTC.

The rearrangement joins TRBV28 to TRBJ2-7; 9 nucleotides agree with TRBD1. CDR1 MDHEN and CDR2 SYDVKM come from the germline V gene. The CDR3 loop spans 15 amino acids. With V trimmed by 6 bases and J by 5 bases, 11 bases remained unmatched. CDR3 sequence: CASSPNPGQGHEQYF. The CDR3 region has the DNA TGTGCCAGCAGCCCAAACCCGGGACAGGGTCACGAGCAGTACTTC.

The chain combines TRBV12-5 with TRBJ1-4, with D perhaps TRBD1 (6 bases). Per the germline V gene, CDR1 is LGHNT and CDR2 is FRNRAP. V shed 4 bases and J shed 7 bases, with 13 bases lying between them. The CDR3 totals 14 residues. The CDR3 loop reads CASGSSPTGEKLFF. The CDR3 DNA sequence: TGTGCTAGTGGTTCCTCCCCGACAGGTGAAAAACTGTTTTTT.

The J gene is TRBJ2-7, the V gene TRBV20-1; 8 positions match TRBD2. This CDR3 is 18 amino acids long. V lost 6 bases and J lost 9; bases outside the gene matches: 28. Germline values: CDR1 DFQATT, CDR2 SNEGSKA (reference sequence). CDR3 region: CSARRGLAGGPAPHAQYF. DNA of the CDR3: TGCAGTGCCCGCCGGGGGCTAGCGGGCGGGCCTGCTCCCCACGCGCAGTACTTC.

The CDR3 spells CASRKGQGGYEQYF. CDR3 DNA sequence: TGTGCCAGCCGAAAGGGACAGGGGGGGTACGAGCAGTACTTC. The chain joins TRBV2 to TRBJ2-7, with 11 nucleotides matching TRBD1. Germline CDR1 reads SNHLY; CDR2 reads FYNNEI. This CDR3 is 14 amino acids long. V lost 8 bases, J lost 4 bases, and 7 bases stayed unmatched.